Below, 10 T cell receptor beta chains from the same sample are listed, as sequenced in a study of blood T cell repertoires in COVID-19. Profiled with immunoSEQ multiplex PCR; TCRdb holds only in-frame clones, not every one. The table has about 180,000 clones, about 83% seen once. The sequenced sample was peripheral blood. These receptor sequences come from a human donor in a cohort sampled during active COVID-19.

The V and J genes are TRBV7-9 and TRBJ1-5; 12 bases line up with TRBD1. The CDR3 has 18 amino acids. J was trimmed by 1 base and V by 5 bases; bases with no gene match: 9. CDR1 and CDR2 from the germline V gene are SEHNR and FQNEAQ (reference sequence). For the CDR3, the DNA is TGTGCCAGCAGCCAGTATCCGGGACAGGGGGCGAGCAATCAGCCCCAGCATTTT. Protein product: CASSQYPGQGASNQPQHF.

This chain uses TRBV6-5 with TRBJ1-6; TRBD1 might be the D (6 bases). Trimming took off 6 bases at V and 4 bases at J, with 10 bases between the two ends. CDR1 is MNHEY, CDR2 SVGAGI, per germline. The CDR3 runs 14 residues. The CDR3 DNA is TGTGCCAGCAGCCTAACAGGGTATAATTCACCCCTCCACTTT. Translated: CASSLTGYNSPLHF.

The CDR3 nucleotides are TGTGCCAGCAGCCCCGTGACTAGCGGGAGAAGTGGGGCCAACGTCCTGACTTTC. It codes for CASSPVTSGRSGANVLTF. The chain recombines TRBV4-2 with TRBJ2-6, with 12 bases fitting TRBD2. CDR1 is LGHNA and CDR2 is YNFKEQ in the germline V gene. The ends lost 4 bases at V and 3 bases at J; junction bases unmatched: 7. The CDR3 extends over 18 amino acids.

A single count supports this clone. The genes are TRBV5-6 and TRBJ1-4; TRBD1 might be the D (5 bases). Germline loops: CDR1 SGHDT, CDR2 YYEEEE. Trimming took off 1 base at V and 5 bases at J, with 15 bases between the two ends. The CDR3 totals 16 residues. The CDR3 protein is CASSLLRGTGNEKLFF. In nucleotides, the CDR3 is TGTGCCAGCAGCTTGTTACGGGGGACGGGGAATGAAAAACTGTTTTTT.

Comments on this clone: At one end the junction does not follow the germline gene, possibly because of a read error. V usage is TRBV11-3 and J usage is TRBJ2-7; TRBD2 might be the D (6 bases). Germline loops: CDR1 SGHNT, CDR2 YENEEA. The CDR3 runs to 15 residues. The CDR3 DNA follows: TGTGCCAGCAGCCTAGAAGGCGGGGAACGTACGCCGCAGTACTTC. Protein sequence: CASSLEGGERTPQYF. The full variable domain, with the rest looked up from reference TRBV11-3 and TRBJ2-7, is EAGVVQSPRYKIIEKKQPVAFWCNPISGHNTLYWYLQNLGQGPELLIRYENEEAVDDSQLPKDRFSAERLKGVDSTLKIQPAELGDSAVYLCASSLEGGERTPQYFGPGTRLTVT.

The genes are TRBV5-5 and TRBJ2-1; TRBD2 matches at 10 bases. The CDR3 covers 16 residues. V dropped 5 bases and J dropped 8; count of bases not matched to a gene: 13. Germline loops: CDR1 SGHKS, CDR2 YYEKEE (reference sequence). CDR3 amino acids: CASSREASGGRDEQFF. CDR3 sequence (DNA): TGTGCCAGCAGTCGGGAGGCTAGCGGGGGTAGGGATGAGCAGTTCTTC. The complete variable domain, with remaining parts taken from reference TRBV5-5 and TRBJ2-1, reads DAGVTQSPTHLIKTRGQQVTLRCSPISGHKSVSWYQQVLGQGPQFIFQYYEKEERGRGNFPDRFSARQFPNYSSELNVNALLLGDSALYLCASSREASGGRDEQFFGPGTRLTVL.

In its sample, this clone was seen once. The rearrangement uses TRBV7-9 and TRBJ2-2; tentatively, D is TRBD1 (6 bases). Germline lookup yields CDR1 SEHNR and CDR2 FQNEAQ (reference sequence). The CDR3 has 13 amino acids. V was cut by 5 bases and J by 3 bases, with 7 bases left in between. DNA of the CDR3: TGTGCCAGCAGCGACAGGCACACCGGGGAGCTGTTTTTT. Its translation is CASSDRHTGELFF. The full variable domain, rest sourced from reference TRBV7-9 and TRBJ2-2, is DTGVSQNPRHKITKRGQNVTFRCDPISEHNRLYWYRQTLGQGPEFLTYFQNEAQLEKSRLLSDRFSAERPKGSFSTLEIQRTEQGDSAMYLCASSDRHTGELFFGEGSRLTVL.

This clone was observed once. This sequence joins TRBV27 and TRBJ2-2; 8 bases match TRBD2. CDR1 and CDR2 (germline): MNHEY, SMNVEV (reference sequence). This CDR3 spans 18 amino acids. V was pared by 5 bases and J by 5 bases, with 16 bases of the junction left unmatched. The DNA for the CDR3 is TGTGCCAGCAGTCTCCCCTGGGAACTAGCGGCCTTTACCGGGGAGCTGTTTTTT. Translated, it gives CASSLPWELAAFTGELFF.

The chain has TRBV7-9 and TRBJ2-7; TRBD1 agrees at 8 bases. CDR1 and CDR2 from the germline V gene are SEHNR and FQNEAQ (reference sequence). This CDR3 comprises 15 residues. The V and J ends lost 3 bases and 2 bases, in that order; junction bases with no gene match: 6. The CDR3, as DNA: TGTGCCAGCAGCTTTTCGAAGGGACAGGCCTACGAGCAGTACTTC. Encoded protein: CASSFSKGQAYEQYF.

The chain links TRBV24-1 to TRBJ2-2; no clear D gene. CDR3 size: 14 residues. Trimming took off 5 bases at V and 0 bases at J, with 6 bases between the two ends. CDR1 KGHDR and CDR2 SFDVKD come from the germline V gene. The chain's CDR3 is CATSVQTNTGELFF. CDR3 bases: TGTGCCACCAGTGTACAGACGAACACCGGGGAGCTGTTTTTT.